A single T cell receptor beta chain is shown here with its context. Vbeta (60) and Jbeta (13) primers were used in the PCR. Assay used: immunoSEQ multiplex PCR; TCRdb lists only in-frame clones, some missing. Of 65,000 to 70,000 clones detected, roughly 80% appear once; the ten largest clones hold about 7.4%. This sample was included in a study of cytomegalovirus exposure and HLA in healthy donors. The V end was cut by 5 bases, the J end by 2 bases, with 13 bases between. This CDR3 has 15 residues. Per germline, CDR1 LNHNV and CDR2 YYDKDF (reference sequence). The source material was PBMCs. The chain uses TRBV15 and TRBJ1-5; D is unresolved. This TCR came from a woman aged 30 to 39 in good health and CMV-seropositive. The CDR3 loop is CATSFIEVGNQPQHF. As DNA, the CDR3 is TGTGCCACCAGCTTTATAGAGGTGGGCAATCAGCCCCAGCATTTT.